These T cell receptor beta chains were read from a single sample in a study of control samples from healthy donors and cancer patients. The table came from immunoSEQ multiplex PCR; TCRdb's copy has only in-frame clones and leaves some out. The data show about 180,000 clones, just over 90% seen once. The specimen sequenced was blood. The receptors here all came from a man aged 30 to 39 in good health. CDR3s include the opening cysteine and the closing phenylalanine or tryptophan. The order of the fields is D gene, J gene, clone size, V gene, CDR3 protein, CDR3 DNA. A D gene is named only where the DNA matches it firmly. Where a row states a size, it is once, few, many or the class of an expanded clone; other rows omit it.

NA | TRBJ1-3 | once | TRBV30 | CAWSVGSARGNTIYF | TGTGCCTGGAGTGTGGGTTCCGCACGGGGAAACACCATATATTTT
TRBD2 | TRBJ2-7 | NA | TRBV4-1 | CASSLGTSGRSYEQYF | TGCGCCAGCAGCCTCGGGACTAGCGGGAGATCCTACGAGCAGTACTTC
TRBD1 | TRBJ1-1 | NA | TRBV6-5 | CASSKTGRNTEAFF | TGTGCCAGCAGTAAGACAGGGCGGAACACTGAAGCTTTCTTT
TRBD2 | TRBJ2-2 | few | TRBV4-1 | CASRGAGITNTGELFF | TGCGCCAGCCGGGGAGCGGGGATTACGAACACCGGGGAGCTGTTTTTT
NA | TRBJ1-2 | NA | TRBV7-2 | CASSSGQLGRYTF | TGTGCCAGCAGCTCAGGGCAGTTGGGCCGCTACACCTTC
TRBD1 | TRBJ1-4 | NA | TRBV5-1 | CASRLETGEDEKLFF | TGCGCCAGCAGACTAGAGACAGGGGAGGATGAAAAACTGTTTTTT
NA | TRBJ1-1 | NA | TRBV3-1/TRBV3-2 | CASSQGGTEAFF | TGTGCCAGCAGCCAAGGAGGGACTGAAGCTTTCTTT
TRBD1 | TRBJ1-4 | NA | TRBV27 | CASSFRSPTGGMMKLFF | TGTGCCAGCAGTTTTAGGTCCCCTACAGGGGGGATGATGAAACTGTTTTTT
NA | TRBJ2-7 | NA | TRBV10-3 | CAISETDRRSGQYF | TGTGCCATCAGTGAGACTGACAGGCGATCCGGGCAGTACTTC
TRBD1 | TRBJ2-7 | NA | TRBV12-5 | CASGLVVVGQNFDYEQYF | TGTGCTAGTGGTTTGGTAGTTGTGGGACAGAATTTCGACTACGAGCAGTACTTC
NA | TRBJ1-1 | NA | TRBV6-2/TRBV6-3 | CASSYRGSGWGTEAFF | TGTGCCAGCAGTTACCGAGGGTCCGGGTGGGGAACTGAAGCTTTCTTT
NA | TRBJ2-2 | NA | TRBV19 | CASSPTDYTGELFF | TGTGCCAGTAGTCCGACAGACTACACCGGGGAGCTGTTTTTT
TRBD1 | TRBJ1-5 | NA | TRBV28 | CAILTGTGNQPQHF | TGTGCCATCCTGACCGGGACAGGGAATCAGCCCCAGCATTTT
TRBD2 | TRBJ2-3 | NA | TRBV11-2 | CASSLGRGGTDTQYF | TGTGCCAGCAGCTTAGGGCGGGGGGGCACCGATACGCAGTATTTT
NA | TRBJ1-3 | NA | TRBV7-2 | CASSIRENTIYF | TGTGCCAGCAGCATCAGGGAAAACACCATATATTTT
NA | TRBJ2-3 | NA | TRBV3-1/TRBV3-2 | CASSQDIGVSTDTQYF | TGTGCCAGCAGCCAAGATATAGGGGTCTCCACAGATACGCAGTATTTT
TRBD2 | TRBJ2-3 | once | TRBV18 | CASGTPGGRTDTQYF | TGTGCCAGCGGGACGCCGGGGGGGCGGACAGATACGCAGTATTTT
TRBD1 | TRBJ2-1 | NA | TRBV6-6 | CASSYSGQGKNEQFF | TGTGCCAGCAGTTACTCGGGACAGGGCAAGAATGAGCAGTTCTTC
TRBD2 | TRBJ2-3 | NA | TRBV4-1 | CASRRGDTDTQYF | TGCGCCAGCAGGCGGGGGGACACAGATACGCAGTATTTT
NA | TRBJ1-4 | NA | TRBV6-2/TRBV6-3 | CASSLGTTNEKLFF | TGTGCCAGCAGTTTAGGGACAACTAATGAAAAACTGTTTTTT
TRBD1 | TRBJ2-7 | NA | TRBV4-1 | CASSPTGGGFEQYF | TGCGCCAGCAGCCCGACAGGGGGGGGTTTCGAGCAGTACTTC
NA | TRBJ1-3 | NA | TRBV7-9 | CASSIEVSGNTIYF | TGTGCCAGCAGCATAGAGGTGTCTGGAAACACCATATATTTT
TRBD2 | TRBJ2-1 | NA | TRBV9 | CASSVITSGGAGEQFF | TGTGCCAGCAGCGTAATCACTAGCGGGGGGGCTGGAGAGCAGTTCTTC
TRBD1 | TRBJ1-3 | NA | TRBV5-1 | CASSSGQGSDTIYF | TGCGCCAGCAGCTCGGGACAGGGCTCTGACACCATATATTTT
TRBD1 | TRBJ1-5 | NA | TRBV19 | CASTPPRDRSSNQPQHF | TGTGCCAGTACCCCACCCCGGGACAGGTCTAGCAATCAGCCCCAGCATTTT
TRBD2 | TRBJ2-7 | NA | TRBV18 | CASSPLSLAGSYEQYF | TGTGCCAGCTCACCTCTATCCCTAGCGGGGTCCTACGAGCAGTACTTC
NA | TRBJ1-1 | NA | TRBV29-1 | CSVEAPRFSFF | TGCAGCGTTGAAGCCCCAAGGTTTTCTTTCTTT
TRBD1 | TRBJ2-7 | NA | TRBV7-2 | CASSSSLLTGKSYEQYF | TGTGCCAGCAGCTCCTCACTCCTGACAGGGAAGTCATACGAGCAGTACTTC
TRBD1 | TRBJ1-4 | once | TRBV27 | CASPDRGYATNEKLFF | TGTGCCAGCCCTGACAGGGGATACGCAACTAATGAAAAACTGTTTTTT
NA | TRBJ1-2 | NA | TRBV5-1 | CASSDGSGYTF | TGCGCCAGCAGCGACGGGTCGGGCTACACCTTC
NA | TRBJ1-6 | NA | TRBV29-1 | CSVGLGAKDSPLHF | TGCAGCGTGGGTCTGGGGGCCAAGGATTCACCCCTCCACTTT
TRBD1 | TRBJ2-2 | NA | TRBV18 | CASSPLGQDTGELFF | TGTGCCAGCTCACCACTGGGACAGGACACCGGGGAGCTGTTTTTT
NA | TRBJ1-5 | NA | TRBV6-5 | CASSGGVSQPQHF | TGTGCCAGCAGCGGGGGGGTATCCCAGCCCCAGCATTTT
TRBD1 | TRBJ2-6 | few | TRBV9 | CASSEGQGSSGANVLTF | TGTGCCAGCAGCGAAGGACAGGGGAGCTCTGGGGCCAACGTCCTGACTTTC
NA | TRBJ1-2 | NA | TRBV3-1/TRBV3-2 | CASSQEGHYGYTF | TGTGCCAGCAGCCAAGAAGGCCACTATGGCTACACCTTC
TRBD1 | TRBJ2-1 | few | TRBV7-3 | CASSPPGTGPYNEQFF | TGTGCCAGCAGCCCACCTGGGACAGGGCCCTACAATGAGCAGTTCTTC
TRBD1 | TRBJ1-2 | NA | TRBV11-2 | CASSPLNRGVNYGYTF | TGTGCCAGCAGCCCACTAAACAGGGGGGTAAACTATGGCTACACCTTC
NA | TRBJ2-7 | NA | TRBV11-2 | CASSQGRSSYEQYF | TGTGCCAGCAGCCAGGGACGGTCGTCCTACGAGCAGTACTTC
NA | TRBJ1-2 | NA | TRBV6-6 | CASGGAGGYTF | TGTGCCAGCGGGGGGGCGGGTGGCTACACCTTC
NA | TRBJ1-6 | NA | TRBV6-2/TRBV6-3 | CASSYRSSYNSPLHF | TGTGCCAGCAGTTACCGGAGCTCCTATAATTCACCCCTCCACTTT
NA | TRBJ1-1 | NA | TRBV7-3 | CASSRRMNTEAFF | TGTGCCAGCAGCAGAAGGATGAACACTGAAGCTTTCTTT